What follows describes a single T cell receptor (beta chain). As yet, its antigen is unknown. This record belongs to a study of T-cell memory formation after mild COVID-19. The wider study: Clusters were largely donor specific.

V was shortened by 1 base and J by 6 bases, with 12 bases between the two germline ends. CDR1 LGHNA and CDR2 YSLEER come from the germline V gene. The CDR3 has 14 residues. Study-level results: Contracting clones localized mainly to CM and EM when CD4+ and mainly to EMRA when CD8+.

Via MiXCR, TCRdb re-called the 5' RACE reads, giving one row per CDR3 protein. This sample has some 290,000 distinct CDR3 sequences; under 20% occur once, and the top ten carry roughly 20%. Specimen: PBMCs or a T cell subset sorted from them (not recorded which). The TCR was taken from a man between 18 and 35 years old who had mild COVID-19 (a few samples of this study predate the infection). Cell type and time point are not known. The V and J genes are TRBV4-3 and TRBJ1-1; D gene uncertain. CDR3 in DNA: TGCGCCAGCAGCCAAGTGGCCCGGGGTTCTGAAGCTTTCTTT. This codes for CASSQVARGSEAFF.